What follows are 17 T cell receptor beta chains derived from one specimen sequenced in a study of shared T cell receptors in the human thymus. TCRdb's table, derived via immunoSEQ multiplex PCR, lists solely in-frame clones and lacks some. The sample contains some 660,000 clones, about 90% of which appear only once. The data were also submitted as part of a second study, on human thymus T cells.

The sequenced material came from thymocytes. The receptors here all came from a boy younger than two with a congenital heart defect.

The J gene is TRBJ2-2, the V gene TRBV28; 7 nucleotides line up with TRBD1. J was trimmed by 6 bases and V by 2 bases; bases with no gene match: 3. In germline, CDR1 is MDHEN, CDR2 SYDVKM. This CDR3 contains 14 residues. The CDR3 here is CASSLKGAAGELFF. The DNA of the CDR3 is TGTGCCAGCAGTTTAAAGGGGGCAGCCGGGGAGCTGTTTTTT. The whole variable domain, filled in from reference TRBV28 and TRBJ2-2, reads DVKVTQSSRYLVKRTGEKVFLECVQDMDHENMFWYRQDPGLGLRLIYFSYDVKMKEKGDIPEGYSVSREKKERFSLILESASTNQTSMYLCASSLKGAAGELFFGEGSRLTVL.

This clone occurred once. In the same sample, other DNA sequences code for this CDR3. The V and J genes are TRBV19 and TRBJ1-5; 9 nucleotides match TRBD1. Germline CDR1 reads LNHDA; CDR2 reads SQIVND (reference sequence). This CDR3 has 14 amino acids. V was pared by 4 bases and J by 5 bases, with 3 bases of the junction left unmatched. This CDR3 reads CASSTGQGYQPQHF. The CDR3, as DNA: TGTGCCAGTAGTACTGGACAGGGGTATCAGCCCCAGCATTTT.

This chain uses TRBV18 with TRBJ2-7, with a possible D match to TRBD2 (5 bases). The CDR3 spans 15 residues. The V gene lost 3 bases and the J gene lost 2 bases, with 14 bases spanning the gap. Per the germline V gene, CDR1 is KGHSH and CDR2 is LQKENI. Here the CDR3 DNA reads TGTGCCAGCTCACCCCCCCCGGGGATAGCCTACGAGCAGTACTTC. Amino acid sequence: CASSPPPGIAYEQYF.

The chain recombines TRBV30 with TRBJ1-2, with D tentatively TRBD1 (6 bases). Germline CDR1 GTSNPN, CDR2 SVGIG (reference sequence). CDR3 size: 14 residues. Trimming cost V 2 bases and J 0 bases, with 10 bases left between them. CDR3 bases: TGTGCCTGGAGTTCCAGGGACACTAACTATGGCTACACCTTC. It encodes CAWSSRDTNYGYTF.

The chain combines TRBV9 with TRBJ2-6; 7 bases are shared with TRBD1. V was clipped by 3 bases and J by 0 bases; unmatched bases: 9. CDR3 size: 18 residues. Germline loops: CDR1 SGDLS, CDR2 YYNGEE. The CDR3 DNA reads as TGTGCCAGCAGCGCTTCCGGGACAGCGAACTCTGGGGCCAACGTCCTGACTTTC. Translation: CASSASGTANSGANVLTF.

The chain is built from TRBV6-1 and TRBJ1-3; D not resolved. The CDR3 is 12 amino acids. The V end was cut by 6 bases, the J end by 4 bases, with 7 bases between. From germline, CDR1 is MNHNS and CDR2 SASEGT. This CDR3 reads CASRDYGNTIYF. The CDR3 DNA follows: TGTGCCAGCAGGGACTACGGAAACACCATATATTTT.

This CDR3 is CASSYSTGGGYTF. The CDR3 coding sequence is TGTGCCAGCAGTTACTCGACAGGGGGTGGCTACACCTTC. The chain recombines TRBV6-6 with TRBJ1-2; 9 bases align to TRBD1. The V segment lost 0 bases and the J segment 7 bases; nucleotides outside the gene matches: 0. This CDR3 contains 13 residues. Germline CDR1 and CDR2: MNHNY and SVGAGI (reference sequence).

The rearrangement links TRBV14 to TRBJ2-1; TRBD2 matches 10 bases. Germline V gene data show CDR1 as SGHDN and CDR2 as FVKESK. J lost 7 bases, V lost 9 bases, and 6 bases had no gene match. The CDR3 extends over 13 amino acids. The CDR3 DNA reads as TGTGCCAGTCATGGTAGCGGGAGGAATGAGCAGTTCTTC. Its translation is CASHGSGRNEQFF.

The rearrangement joins TRBV5-6 to TRBJ1-5, with no clear D. CDR1 SGHDT and CDR2 YYEEEE come from the germline V gene. The V gene lost 4 bases and the J gene lost 0 bases, with 14 bases spanning the gap. The length of the CDR3 is 16 residues. The chain's CDR3 is CASSHERELSNQPQHF. The CDR3 DNA is TGTGCCAGCAGCCACGAGAGGGAACTTAGCAATCAGCCCCAGCATTTT.

This rearrangement joins TRBV4-3 to TRBJ1-4; no clear D. CDR1 and CDR2 from the germline V gene are LGHNA and YSLEER. The CDR3 contains 15 residues. Trimming pared 3 bases from V and 3 bases from J, leaving 11 bases between. CDR3 region: CASSHLTIPNEKLFF. CDR3 nucleotides: TGCGCCAGCAGCCACCTCACTATCCCTAATGAAAAACTGTTTTTT.

This chain links TRBV11-1 with TRBJ2-2; the D is unclear. The CDR3 is 15 residues long. The V and J ends lost 5 bases and 3 bases respectively, with 13 bases between them. From germline, CDR1 is SGHAT and CDR2 FQDESV (reference sequence). CDR3: CASSQPQIYTGELFF. The CDR3 DNA is TGTGCCAGCAGCCAACCTCAGATATACACCGGGGAGCTGTTTTTT.

This clone was counted only a few times. The gene calls are TRBV29-1 and TRBJ2-1, with D tentatively TRBD1 (5 bases). Per germline, CDR1 SQVTM and CDR2 ANQGSEA. V lost 8 bases to trimming and J lost 3 bases, with 20 bases between them. The CDR3 has 15 amino acids. CDR3 amino acids: CSTRIDSFNYNEQFF. The DNA for the CDR3 is TGCAGCACGAGAATTGACAGTTTCAACTACAATGAGCAGTTCTTC.

The genes are TRBV6-5 and TRBJ2-3; D call uncertain. The CDR3 has 15 amino acids. Trimming stripped 0 bases from V and 0 bases from J, with 7 bases between. In germline, CDR1 is MNHEY, CDR2 SVGAGI. Here the CDR3 DNA reads TGTGCCAGCAGTTACTCCTTACTTAGCACAGATACGCAGTATTTT. Translating it yields CASSYSLLSTDTQYF.

This clone was recorded once. The chain uses TRBV7-8 and TRBJ1-6; no definite D call. V lost 1 base and J lost 8, with 12 bases in between. The CDR3 spans 15 residues. In germline, CDR1 is SGHVS, CDR2 FQNEAQ. CDR3 region: CASSLGADPYSPLHF. CDR3 nucleotides: TGTGCCAGCAGCTTAGGAGCGGATCCCTATTCACCCCTCCACTTT. Full variable domain (outside the CDR3, taken from reference TRBV7-8 and TRBJ1-6): GAGVSQSPRYKVAKRGQDVALRCDPISGHVSLFWYQQALGQGPEFLTYFQNEAQLDKSGLPSDRFFAERPEGSVSTLKIQRTQQEDSAVYLCASSLGADPYSPLHFGNGTRLTVT.

This rearrangement joins TRBV11-2 to TRBJ2-4; no firm D call. The CDR3 totals 12 residues. CDR1 and CDR2 (germline): SGHAT, FQNNGV. V lost 5 bases and J 6 bases, leaving 8 bases between the germline ends. The chain's CDR3 is CASSPQLNIQYF. DNA for the CDR3: TGTGCCAGCAGCCCCCAATTAAACATTCAGTACTTC.

This sequence joins TRBV25-1 and TRBJ1-4; possibly TRBD1 for D (5 bases). Trimming left V 2 bases short and J 4 bases short, with 17 bases between. The CDR3 covers 17 residues. Germline CDR1 MGHDK, CDR2 SYGVNS. Here the CDR3 DNA reads TGTGCCAGCAGTGAAATGGATTTCGACAGCCTTAATGAAAAACTGTTTTTT. Protein sequence: CASSEMDFDSLNEKLFF.

This chain connects TRBV19 to TRBJ2-6, with D possibly matching TRBD2 (7 bases). V lost 0 bases, J lost 4 bases, and 13 bases lay in between. CDR3 length: 17 residues. The germline CDR1 and CDR2 sequences are LNHDA and SQIVND (reference sequence). CDR3 protein: CASSIETGREGANVLTF. The CDR3, as DNA: TGTGCCAGTAGTATAGAAACAGGGAGGGAAGGGGCCAACGTCCTGACTTTC. Combining the CDR3 with reference TRBV19 and TRBJ2-6 gives the whole variable domain DGGITQSPKYLFRKEGQNVTLSCEQNLNHDAMYWYRQDPGQGLRLIYYSQIVNDFQKGDIAEGYSVSREKKESFPLTVTSAQKNPTAFYLCASSIETGREGANVLTFGAGSRLTVL.